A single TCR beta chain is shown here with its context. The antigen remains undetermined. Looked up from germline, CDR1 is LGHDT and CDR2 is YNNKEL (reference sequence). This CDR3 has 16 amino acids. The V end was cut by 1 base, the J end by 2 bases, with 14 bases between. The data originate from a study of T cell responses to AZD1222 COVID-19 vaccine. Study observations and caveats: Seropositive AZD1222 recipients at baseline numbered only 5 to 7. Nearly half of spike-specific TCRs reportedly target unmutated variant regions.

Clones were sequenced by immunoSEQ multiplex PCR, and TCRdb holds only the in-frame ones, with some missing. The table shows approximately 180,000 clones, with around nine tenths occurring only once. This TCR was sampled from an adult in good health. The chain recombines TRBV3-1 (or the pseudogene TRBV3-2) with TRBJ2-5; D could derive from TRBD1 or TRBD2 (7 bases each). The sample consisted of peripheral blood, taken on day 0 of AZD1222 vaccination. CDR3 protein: CASSQGAGGGQETQYF. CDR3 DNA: TGTGCCAGCAGCCAAGGGGCAGGGGGGGGACAAGAGACCCAGTACTTC.